The 5 T cell receptor beta chains in this list originate from one sample, sequenced in a study of shared clonotypes between healthy human individuals (dated by TCRdb to 2019 to 2021). The library was prepared using the immunoSEQ multiplex PCR assay. TCRdb took this table from immuneACCESS and kept in-frame rearrangements with V and J called. Such tables lack part of the clones; where checked against another copy, unresolved V genes explain under half of the gap, and the rest is unexplained. Within this sample are 1.6 million or so clones, with around 97% of them counted one time only. Of the sample, over 1% is held by the ten largest clones. The specimen sequenced was naive CD4+ T cells sorted from blood. The cell subset or site label, read with the paper, signifies: CD45RA+ positively selected. The receptors shown here come from a man younger than 45 in good health.

The V gene is TRBV7-3, the J gene TRBJ2-3, with 9 bases identical to TRBD1. The V and J ends lost 5 bases and 6 bases, in that order; junction bases with no gene match: 6. The CDR3 covers 14 residues. From germline, CDR1 is SGHTA and CDR2 FQGTGA. The CDR3 region is CASSDRGVMDTQYF. CDR3 DNA: TGTGCCAGCAGCGACAGGGGGGTTATGGATACGCAGTATTTT.

The sample holds one count of this clone. The CDR3 DNA is TGCGCCAGCAGCTTCGGGACTCAGAACACCGGGGAGCTGTTTTTT. Protein sequence: CASSFGTQNTGELFF. The chain uses TRBV5-1 and TRBJ2-2; possible D gene TRBD2, 6 bases. Germline V CDR1 and CDR2: SGHRS, YFSETQ. This CDR3 is 15 amino acids long. V gave up 2 bases and J gave up 1 base, with 9 bases separating them.

The chain links TRBV27 to TRBJ1-1; TRBD1 matches 11 bases. Trimming removed 5 bases from V and 1 base from J; junction bases left unmatched: 9. The length of the CDR3 is 17 residues. Germline V gives CDR1 MNHEY, CDR2 SMNVEV (reference sequence). In DNA form, the CDR3 reads TGTGCCAGCAGTATCCTCGGACAGGGGGCACAGAACACTGAAGCTTTCTTT. This gives the protein CASSILGQGAQNTEAFF.

The chain recombines TRBV7-2 with TRBJ1-2, with TRBD1 matching 7 bases. The V and J ends lost 2 bases and 10 bases, in that order; junction bases with no gene match: 7. Germline CDR1 is SGHTA and CDR2 is FQGNSA. The CDR3 extends over 13 amino acids. CDR3 region: CASSLHRGNDYTF. The CDR3 bases are TGTGCCAGCAGCTTACACAGGGGAAATGACTACACCTTC.

A note on this clone: Other DNA sequences from this sample encode an identical CDR3 as well. V and J are TRBV19 and TRBJ1-5; D is uncertain. Germline V gives CDR1 LNHDA, CDR2 SQIVND (reference sequence). This CDR3 spans 13 amino acids. V lost 1 base and J lost 4, with 5 bases in between. The CDR3 DNA reads as TGTGCCAGTAGTATAGGAGTTAATCAGCCCCAGCATTTT. It codes for CASSIGVNQPQHF.